This paragraph reports one T cell receptor beta chain. Methods used by the authors: How many nucleated cells were present was estimated from reference gene primer amplification. Repertoires were generated with immunoSEQ multiplex PCR, while TCRdb's copy carries only in-frame clones and drops some. For V, J and clone size, that table is used; D and trimming come from the DNA. Here the sample spans 200,000 or so clones, 80% being singletons. Participants spanned ages about 18 to 90 years and resided in 24 US areas. Participant-given clinical history determined each cohort assignment. This CDR3 contains 14 residues. The germline V gene encodes CDR1 KGHSH and CDR2 LQKENI. Trimming pared 6 bases from V and 7 bases from J, leaving 16 bases between. This specimen belongs to a study of blood T cell repertoires in COVID-19. Overall study: Nucleic acid was either cDNA or gDNA, and it came from T cells, B-cell-depleted T cells, or PBMCs.

The sequencing input was PBMCs or T cells enriched from blood (not recorded which). J is TRBJ1-5 and V is TRBV18, with D possibly matching TRBD1 (5 bases). The receptor was isolated from a middle-aged woman with acute COVID-19. The CDR3 nucleotides are TGTGCCAGCTCCCTCGGGGGGTCTAGCCAGCCCCAGCATTTT. The encoded protein is CASSLGGSSQPQHF.